This T cell receptor beta chain was identified during a study of metastatic and nonmetastatic thyroid tumors. Study overall: A comparison of repertoires was made across blood and tumor or nodule tissue from malignant and benign thyroid patients.

Points on this clone: The target antigen is unknown. Lacking the conserved final phenylalanine or tryptophan, this CDR3 likely reflects a read error.

As originally analysed: The authors used CDR3 differences across clinicopathological groups to build a distant-metastasis classifier for papillary thyroid cancer. Using MiXCR, TCRdb re-called clones from the PCR reads. The V and J calls, along with clone size, are taken from TCRdb and not from the paper's own processing. The table shows over 25,000 clones, with more than 14% occurring only once. Study-level results: In both blood and tumor samples, TCR beta diversity was reported significantly higher for malignant than benign nodules.

Nobody among the patients had been given any treatment before thyroid surgery. This receptor was obtained from a male donor with papillary thyroid cancer or a benign thyroid nodule (not recorded which). Some clones in this sample may be carry-over from other donors' samples. Sequenced sample: blood.

For the CDR3, the DNA is TGTGCCTGGAGGACGCTCCCGGGGGGGGCCAACGTCCTGACTCTC. This sequence encodes CAWRTLPGGANVLTL. The V and J genes are TRBV30 and TRBJ2-6, with D possibly TRBD2 on 5 matching bases. This CDR3 comprises 15 residues. Germline V lookup: CDR1 GTSNPN, CDR2 SVGIG (reference sequence). V lost 3 bases, J lost 4 bases, and 13 bases lay in between.